The entry that follows covers one TCR beta chain sequence. Its target is unknown. This sample was included in a study of shared clonotypes between healthy human individuals. Overall study results and limits: Naive subsets tended to show greater estimated richness than memory subsets.

As processed by the authors: Because ImmunoSEQ provided only junction sequences with no quality scores, the filtering differed. Method: immunoSEQ multiplex PCR; TCRdb's copy keeps in-frame clones and lacks some. D and trimming come from the DNA, and the V and J calls and clone size come from that table. The sample shows 1,400,000 or so clones, about 98.5% of them seen only once. The TCR was taken from a man aged 25-40 years in good health. Sequenced material: naive CD4+ T cells sorted from blood. The subset here: CD45RA+ positively selected.

The CDR3 spells CASSLPSETQYF. For the CDR3, the DNA is TGTGCCAGCAGTCTCCCATCCGAGACCCAGTACTTC. This chain connects TRBV25-1 to TRBJ2-5; D unresolved. Trimming shortened V by 5 bases and J by 5 bases, and 9 bases separated the two germline ends. Germline loops: CDR1 MGHDK, CDR2 SYGVNS. The CDR3 length is 12 residues.